The sequence of this T cell receptor (beta chain) was determined in a study of blood T cell repertoires in COVID-19. Across the whole study: COVID-19 samples, acute and convalescent, were from the United States, Italy and Spain.

This CDR3 spans 14 amino acids. The germline V and J ends were trimmed by 3 bases and 4 bases, with 16 bases remaining between them. In germline, CDR1 is DFQATT, CDR2 SNEGSKA (reference sequence). Assay used: immunoSEQ multiplex PCR; TCRdb lists only in-frame clones, some missing. The sample contains around 110,000 clones, 90% of which appear only once. The origin of this receptor is a human donor with active COVID-19. The donor label of this sample is uncertain. The sequencing sample was made of peripheral blood. The V call is TRBV20-1, the J call TRBJ2-7, with D possibly being TRBD1 (6 bases). CDR3 in amino acids: CSASTGQFVYEQYF. In DNA form, the CDR3 reads TGCAGTGCTAGTACAGGACAGTTCGTTTACGAGCAGTACTTC.